Below are 14 T cell receptor beta chains sequenced from a single sample in a study of control samples from healthy donors and cancer patients. TCRdb keeps only in-frame clones here, not all; method: immunoSEQ multiplex PCR. This sample has about 130,000 clones, with approximately 90% found just once. The sequenced sample was blood. The receptor set was obtained from a man aged 18 to 29 in good health.

A remark on this clone: Other DNA sequences in the sample encode the same CDR3. The rearrangement links TRBV7-9 to TRBJ2-1, with 8 bases fitting TRBD2. Trimming at V came to 2 bases and at J to 1 base, leaving 4 bases not matched to a gene. This CDR3 has 16 amino acids. The germline V gene encodes CDR1 SEHNR and CDR2 FQNEAQ (reference sequence). DNA of the CDR3: TGTGCCAGCAGCTTAAGCCTAGCGGGTTCCTACAATGAGCAGTTCTTC. This gives the protein CASSLSLAGSYNEQFF.

The CDR3 DNA is TGTGCCAGCAGCCCGACCTGGGATAGCAATCAGCCCCAGCATTTT. Translating gives CASSPTWDSNQPQHF. This rearrangement joins TRBV3-1 (or the pseudogene TRBV3-2) to TRBJ1-5; D unresolved. This CDR3 is 15 amino acids long. V was shortened by 4 bases and J by 0 bases, with 10 bases between the two germline ends. Per the germline V gene, CDR1 is LGHDT and CDR2 is YNNKEL (reference sequence).

This CDR3 reads CASSLPGGMNTEAFF. DNA of the CDR3: TGTGCCAGCAGCTTGCCAGGGGGAATGAACACTGAAGCTTTCTTT. The chain joins TRBV5-6 to TRBJ1-1; TRBD1 aligns across 7 bases. The V gene end was trimmed by 1 base and the J gene end by 0 bases; junction bases not matched to a gene: 3. The CDR3 has 15 residues. Germline CDR1 and CDR2: SGHDT and YYEEEE.

The J gene is TRBJ1-1, the V gene TRBV29-1, with TRBD1 as a possible D gene (5 bases). The V gene's germline CDR1 is SQVTM and CDR2 ANQGSEA. V lost 5 bases and J lost 11, with 18 bases in between. The CDR3 loop spans 12 amino acids. Here the CDR3 reads CSVQTGPPDAFF. Here the CDR3 DNA reads TGCAGCGTTCAAACAGGTCCTCCCGACGCTTTCTTT.

This clone was detected only once. CDR3 sequence reads: CASSVGQGAWGYTF. The CDR3 nucleotides are TGTGCCAGCAGTGTCGGACAGGGGGCATGGGGCTACACCTTC. The rearrangement joins TRBV27 to TRBJ1-2; 11 bases match TRBD1. This CDR3 region has 14 residues. Germline V CDR1 and CDR2: MNHEY, SMNVEV (reference sequence). The trim removed 5 bases at V and 8 bases at J, leaving 7 bases unmatched.

This chain uses TRBV7-3 with TRBJ1-1, with 7 nucleotides matching TRBD1. J lost 7 bases, V lost 0 bases, and 2 bases had no gene match. Germline-derived CDR1 and CDR2 are SGHTA and FQGTGA. This CDR3 contains 13 residues. The CDR3 DNA reads TGTGCCAGCAGCTTAACACAGGGGTTTGAAGCTTTCTTT. This sequence encodes CASSLTQGFEAFF.

This chain uses TRBV5-4 with TRBJ2-5; 16 positions agree with TRBD2. The germline V gene has CDR1 SGHNT and CDR2 YYREEE (reference sequence). The length of the CDR3 is 19 residues. V dropped 2 bases and J dropped 1; count of bases not matched to a gene: 8. CDR3 amino acids: CASSLPGLAGGPPQETQYF. CDR3 bases: TGTGCCAGCAGCTTACCGGGACTAGCGGGGGGGCCCCCCCAAGAGACCCAGTACTTC.

This chain links TRBV29-1 with TRBJ2-2, with TRBD1 matching 8 bases. The V and J ends lost 1 base and 7 bases, in that order; junction bases with no gene match: 11. CDR1 SQVTM and CDR2 ANQGSEA come from the germline V gene. This CDR3 is built from 16 residues. The CDR3 sequence is CSVEARGQAGNGELFF. For the CDR3, the DNA is TGCAGCGTTGAAGCTCGGGGACAGGCTGGGAACGGGGAGCTGTTTTTT.

The CDR3 DNA reads as TGCGCCAGCAGTGGGCCCCCGGGGGTTGACACTGAAGCTTTCTTT. Amino acid sequence: CASSGPPGVDTEAFF. The V and J genes are TRBV10-2 and TRBJ1-1, with D perhaps TRBD1 (5 bases). The V gene lost 4 bases and the J gene lost 3 bases, with 15 bases spanning the gap. CDR1 WSHSY and CDR2 SAAADI come from the germline V gene. The CDR3 totals 15 residues.

The chain joins TRBV19 to TRBJ2-5; D unresolved. Looked up from germline, CDR1 is LNHDA and CDR2 is SQIVND (reference sequence). The CDR3 has 11 residues. The germline V and J ends were trimmed by 3 bases and 8 bases, with 7 bases remaining between them. CDR3 bases: TGTGCCAGTAGTATTAGAGGCACCCAGTACTTC. Amino acids: CASSIRGTQYF.

This chain links TRBV5-8 with TRBJ2-7, with unresolved D. Germline-derived CDR1 and CDR2 are SGHTS and YDEGEE. Trimming took 1 base from V and 0 from J, leaving 8 bases between them. The CDR3 loop spans 14 amino acids. This CDR3 is CASSLQYPSYEQYF. CDR3 nucleotide sequence: TGTGCCAGCAGCTTGCAGTACCCCTCCTACGAGCAGTACTTC.

The DNA of the CDR3 is TGTGCCAGTAGTACCCAGGGGGCTGAAAATTCACCCCTCCACTTT. Protein: CASSTQGAENSPLHF. The gene calls are TRBV19 and TRBJ1-6, with 8 bases fitting TRBD1. The CDR3 loop spans 15 amino acids. Trimming removed 4 bases from V and 7 bases from J; junction bases left unmatched: 6. CDR1 is LNHDA, CDR2 SQIVND, per germline (reference sequence).

The V call is TRBV4-1, the J call TRBJ1-5; no reliable D call. The V gene lost 4 bases and the J gene lost 2 bases, with 12 bases spanning the gap. Germline loops: CDR1 MGHRA, CDR2 YSYEKL. The CDR3 covers 15 residues. The CDR3 DNA sequence: TGCGCCAGCAGCCCTTGGGAGAGAGGCAATCAGCCCCAGCATTTT. Protein sequence: CASSPWERGNQPQHF.

The chain is built from TRBV6-5 and TRBJ2-3; 7 bases match TRBD2. This CDR3 is built from 14 residues. Trimming took 7 bases from V and 0 from J; bases not matched to a gene: 4. Germline V gives CDR1 MNHEY, CDR2 SVGAGI. This CDR3 is CASTRSGSTDTQYF. CDR3 bases: TGTGCCAGCACCCGTAGCGGGAGCACAGATACGCAGTATTTT.